This T cell receptor beta chain was found in a study of blood T cell repertoires in COVID-19. About the research overall: Sites across the United States, Italy and Spain contributed samples from acute and convalescent COVID-19. T cells, B-cell-depleted T cells, or PBMCs provided the cDNA or gDNA that served as material.

Germline values: CDR1 SSHAT, CDR2 FNYEAQ (reference sequence). This CDR3 contains 16 residues. With 5 bases clipped from V and 3 bases from J, the junction kept 6 bases outside the gene matches. Study processing details: From reference gene primer amplification, estimates of nucleated cell counts were derived. Libraries were prepared by immunoSEQ multiplex PCR; TCRdb keeps only in-frame clonotypes and omits some of them. The V and J calls and clone size come from that table; D and trimming were worked out from the DNA. The top ten hold over 0.95% of the sample, which has around 380,000 clones, approximately 80% seen once.

This chain links TRBV7-7 with TRBJ2-1; TRBD2 aligns across 11 bases. The TCR was taken from a human donor with acute or convalescent COVID-19. The donor label of this sample is uncertain. The sequenced material came from peripheral blood. CDR3 amino acids: CASSKFSGGDYNEQFF. CDR3 coding DNA: TGTGCCAGCAGCAAATTTAGCGGGGGGGACTACAATGAGCAGTTCTTC.